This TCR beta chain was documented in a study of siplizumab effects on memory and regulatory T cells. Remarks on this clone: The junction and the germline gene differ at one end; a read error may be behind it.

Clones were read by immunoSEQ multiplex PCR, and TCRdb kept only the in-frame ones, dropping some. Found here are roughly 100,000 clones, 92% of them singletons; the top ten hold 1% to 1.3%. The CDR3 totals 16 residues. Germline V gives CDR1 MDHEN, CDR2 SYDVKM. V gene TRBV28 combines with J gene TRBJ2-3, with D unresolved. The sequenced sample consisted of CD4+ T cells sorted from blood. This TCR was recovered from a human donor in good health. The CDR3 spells CAGSLYSRAYTDTQYF. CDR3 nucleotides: TGTGCCGGCAGTTTGTATTCACGGGCATACACAGATACGCAGTATTTT.